This T cell receptor beta chain was sequenced in a study of regulatory T cells in long-lasting Graves disease. Construction of the TCR beta libraries employed iRepertoire HTBI primers in conjunction with Arm-PCR of CDR3 regions. TCRdb used MiXCR to reprocess the multiplex PCR reads, holding one entry per CDR3 protein. The sample includes about 620,000 distinct CDR3 sequences, 16% of them seen just once. V trimming: 0 bases; J trimming: 1 base; junction bases outside the gene matches: 3. CDR1 is GTSNPN and CDR2 is SVGIG in the germline V gene (reference sequence). The CDR3 runs to 14 residues. This clonotype was seen repeatedly, ten times or more. The time point was: newly diagnosed GD, antithyroid drugs for less than 3 months. Construction of the TCR library relied on RNA isolated from PBMCs. The data also belong to a second study, concerning T cells in Graves' hyperthyroidism and ophthalmopathy. This second study says: Most thyroid clonotypes with frequency above 0.001 were detected in blood.

The clonotype was recovered from a woman in her 30s with Graves disease. V and J are TRBV30 and TRBJ2-7, with TRBD2 matching over 7 bases. The starting material was peripheral blood mononuclear cells (PBMCs), obtained at new diagnosis, from a patient treated with antithyroid drugs. The CDR3, as DNA: TGTGCCTGGAGTGTATTGGGGGGGTCCTACGAGCAGTACTTC. Translation gives CAWSVLGGSYEQYF.